This TCR beta chain comes out of a study of T cell responses to AZD1222 COVID-19 vaccine. Study-wide background: Pooling was applied to second doses at about 4 or about 12 weeks. Study-wide findings and caveats: Along spike, vaccine-associated CD4 TCRs were found throughout, with dominance at 160-218 and 743-854. Donor demographics were predominantly white British with a female majority; clonal diversity may be underestimated.

A word on this clone: Antigen: not known.

The assay was immunoSEQ multiplex PCR, and TCRdb's table has in-frame clones only and misses some. Counted here are some 110,000 clones, roughly nine tenths occurring once; the ten biggest clones make up about 4.9%. The CDR3 is 14 residues long. The germline V gene has CDR1 SGHAT and CDR2 FQNNGV. Between the trimmed V and J ends, which lost 1 base and 2 bases, there was a span of 9 bases. The material sequenced was peripheral blood, taken on day 0 of AZD1222 vaccination. V and J are TRBV11-2 and TRBJ2-7; TRBD1 or TRBD2 may be the D gene (5 bases each). This sequence was found in an adult in good health. The CDR3 DNA reads as TGTGCCAGCAGCTTAGGGGACGGACCCTACGAGCAGTACTTC. Encoded protein: CASSLGDGPYEQYF. The full variable domain, completed using reference TRBV11-2 and TRBJ2-7, is EAGVAQSPRYKIIEKRQSVAFWCNPISGHATLYWYQQILGQGPKLLIQFQNNGVVDDSQLPKDRFSAERLKGVDSTLKIQPAKLEDSAVYLCASSLGDGPYEQYFGPGTRLTVT.